This T cell receptor beta chain was captured by sequencing in a study of blood T cell repertoires in COVID-19. Study context: The study drew acute and convalescent COVID-19 samples from the United States, Italy and Spain.

Per the original methods: Amplification of reference gene primers was used by the study to estimate nucleated cell counts. Clones were sequenced by immunoSEQ multiplex PCR, and TCRdb holds only the in-frame ones, with some missing. V and J calls and clone size follow that table, whereas D and trimming were derived from the DNA. This table has hundreds of thousands of clones, about four fifths appearing once. Looked up from germline, CDR1 is SGHTA and CDR2 is FQGTGA. V dropped 4 bases and J dropped 0 bases, with 6 bases sitting between them. This CDR3 spans 13 amino acids. Sequenced: peripheral blood. The chain has TRBV7-3 and TRBJ1-1; D ambiguous. This sequence originates from a woman aged 40 to 55 with active or convalescent COVID-19. The DNA for the CDR3 is TGTGCCAGCAGCTCGGTGGTGAACACTGAAGCTTTCTTT. Translating it yields CASSSVVNTEAFF.